This entry concerns a single TCR beta chain. It was with 60 Vbeta and 13 Jbeta primers that the PCR ran. Assay used: immunoSEQ multiplex PCR; TCRdb lists only in-frame clones, some missing. The table has over 85,000 clones, roughly three quarters seen once. The data originate from a study of cytomegalovirus exposure and HLA in healthy donors. The CDR3 sequence is 13 residues long. V shed 2 bases and J shed 15 bases, with 18 bases lying between them. Germline CDR1 and CDR2: SGHTS and YDEGEE. Sequenced input: PBMCs. The origin of this receptor is a male donor in good health and CMV-seropositive. The chain has TRBV5-8 and TRBJ2-1; the D is unclear. The CDR3: CASSLARLRQPFF. CDR3 sequence (DNA): TGTGCCAGCAGCTTAGCCCGTCTGCGGCAACCGTTCTTC.